These 30 T cell receptor beta chains originate from one sample sequenced in a study of cytomegalovirus exposure and HLA in healthy donors. Vbeta (60) and Jbeta (13) primers were used in the PCR. Repertoires were generated with immunoSEQ multiplex PCR, while TCRdb's copy carries only in-frame clones and drops some. The sample records about 160,000 clones, about 79% being singletons. The sample was PBMCs. These receptors came from a woman in her forties or fifties in good health and CMV-seropositive.

V is TRBV4-3 and J is TRBJ1-6; D might be TRBD1 (5 bases). Germline assignment: CDR1 LGHNA and CDR2 YSLEER. Trimming removed 1 base from V and 0 bases from J, with 10 bases in between. The CDR3 length is 17 residues. The CDR3 DNA sequence: TGCGCCAGCAGCCAAGTCCTGGGGGGCTCCTATAATTCACCCCTCCACTTT. Protein sequence: CASSQVLGGSYNSPLHF.

Turning to this clone: Here the CDR3 omits its conserved ending phenylalanine or tryptophan, so a read error is the likely source. J is TRBJ1-1 and V is TRBV19; 8 positions match TRBD1. This CDR3 is 12 amino acids long. J lost 11 bases, V lost 2 bases, and 4 bases had no gene match. Germline V gene lookup returns CDR1 LNHDA and CDR2 SQIVND (reference sequence). The DNA for the CDR3 is TGTGCCAGTAGTATACAAAGACAGGGGGCTTTCGTT. This codes for CASSIQRQGAFV.

The chain couples TRBV29-1 to TRBJ1-1, with 10 bases identical to TRBD1. V shed 7 bases, J shed 5 bases, and the junction held 10 bases outside the gene matches. The CDR3 consists of 14 residues. The germline V gene has CDR1 SQVTM and CDR2 ANQGSEA. CDR3 bases: TGCAGCGCCCAGATAGGGACAGGGGTGACTGAAGCTTTCTTT. It yields the protein CSAQIGTGVTEAFF.

The chain is built from TRBV4-1 and TRBJ2-1; 16 bases are shared with TRBD2. The CDR3 loop spans 19 amino acids. From germline, CDR1 is MGHRA and CDR2 YSYEKL. J gave up 10 bases and V 0 bases, and 12 bases lay outside the gene matches. CDR3 amino acids: CASSQEPGLAGGRGLEQFF. The CDR3, as DNA: TGCGCCAGCAGCCAAGAGCCGGGACTAGCGGGGGGGCGGGGGTTGGAGCAGTTCTTC.

The rearrangement uses TRBV28 and TRBJ2-7; 12 bases are a match to TRBD1. The CDR3 consists of 17 residues. Trimming took 6 bases from V and 7 from J; bases not matched to a gene: 16. Germline CDR1 is MDHEN and CDR2 is SYDVKM. The CDR3 DNA reads TGTGCCAGCAGACCTACCGGGACAGGGGGCAGTCGGGGTGAGCAGTACTTC. Its translation: CASRPTGTGGSRGEQYF.

The chain employs TRBV28 and TRBJ2-1; the match to TRBD1 covers 7 bases. Germline CDR1 and CDR2: MDHEN and SYDVKM. Trimming at V came to 1 base and at J to 14 bases, leaving 11 bases not matched to a gene. CDR3 length equals 14 residues. The CDR3 DNA is TGTGCCAGCAGTTTATTAGCCGTTGAGGGGGCGGAGTTCTTC. Amino acids: CASSLLAVEGAEFF.

In its sample, this clone was seen once. The CDR3 region is CASSSGNTIYF. Here the CDR3 DNA reads TGTGCCAGCAGTTCAGGAAACACCATATATTTT. This chain links TRBV2 with TRBJ1-3, with no clear D. Germline values: CDR1 SNHLY, CDR2 FYNNEI. The CDR3 has 11 amino acids. Trimming cost V 5 bases and J 4 bases, with 3 bases left between them.

V is TRBV28 and J is TRBJ1-6, with 7 positions matching TRBD1. V dropped 8 bases and J dropped 1; count of bases not matched to a gene: 11. Germline assignment: CDR1 MDHEN and CDR2 SYDVKM. The CDR3 has 17 amino acids. The CDR3 DNA is TGTGCCAGCGGGTCTACAGGGGTTTCGTCCTATAATTCACCCCTCCACTTT. Translating it yields CASGSTGVSSYNSPLHF.

The chain is built from TRBV2 and TRBJ1-5, with unresolved D. There are 15 residues in the CDR3. Trimming stripped 4 bases from V and 1 base from J, with 11 bases between. Germline values: CDR1 SNHLY, CDR2 FYNNEI. CDR3 sequence: CASSASLPSNQPQHF. The CDR3 DNA follows: TGTGCCAGCAGTGCTAGTCTTCCCAGCAATCAGCCCCAGCATTTT.

The chain uses TRBV5-1 and TRBJ2-7; perhaps TRBD1 as D (6 bases). Trimming took off 3 bases at V and 4 bases at J, with 14 bases between the two ends. Germline CDR1 SGHRS, CDR2 YFSETQ. This CDR3 region has 14 residues. The CDR3 region has the DNA TGCGCCAGCAGCTACACTTTCAGGGGTTACGAGCAGTACTTC. This encodes CASSYTFRGYEQYF.

The rearrangement links TRBV2 to TRBJ2-3, with a possible D match to TRBD1 (6 bases). Trimming shortened V by 6 bases and J by 4 bases, and 14 bases separated the two germline ends. Germline CDR1 is SNHLY and CDR2 is FYNNEI. This CDR3 contains 14 residues. In DNA form, the CDR3 reads TGTGCCAGCAGGACAGGCTCGGGCCCAGATACGCAGTATTTT. Its protein is CASRTGSGPDTQYF.

The rearrangement links TRBV7-9 to TRBJ1-1; the D is unclear. Germline V gene lookup returns CDR1 SEHNR and CDR2 FQNEAQ (reference sequence). The CDR3 is made up of 15 amino acids. The germline V and J ends were trimmed by 3 bases and 3 bases, with 14 bases remaining between them. The DNA for the CDR3 is TGTGCCAGCAGCTTGCCTGCACCGAGGGACACTGAAGCTTTCTTT. Amino acid sequence: CASSLPAPRDTEAFF.

The chain carries TRBV7-9 and TRBJ1-1; D is unclear. There are 9 residues in the CDR3. The V gene's germline CDR1 is SEHNR and CDR2 FQNEAQ (reference sequence). V was clipped by 10 bases and J by 5 bases, with 5 bases between them. DNA of the CDR3: TGTGCCACCACTACTGAAGCTTTCTTT. Amino acids: CATTTEAFF.

The V call is TRBV6-5, the J call TRBJ2-3; D gene unclear. This CDR3 spans 14 amino acids. Looked up from germline, CDR1 is MNHEY and CDR2 is SVGAGI. V was pared by 0 bases and J by 0 bases, with 4 bases between. The DNA of the CDR3 is TGTGCCAGCAGTTACTCTGGCAGCACAGATACGCAGTATTTT. It translates to CASSYSGSTDTQYF.

The chain couples TRBV2 to TRBJ2-1; TRBD2 aligns across 14 bases. The CDR3 spans 16 residues. In germline, CDR1 is SNHLY, CDR2 FYNNEI. V lost 7 bases, J lost 4 bases, and 6 bases stayed unmatched. The CDR3 loop reads CASNVGTSGGYNEQFF. In DNA, the CDR3 is TGTGCCAGCAACGTCGGGACTAGCGGGGGTTACAATGAGCAGTTCTTC.

The chain couples TRBV5-5 to TRBJ2-7; 7 bases are a match to TRBD2. V lost 2 bases, J lost 4 bases, and 12 bases stayed unmatched. Germline V lookup: CDR1 SGHKS, CDR2 YYEKEE (reference sequence). The CDR3 totals 16 residues. For the CDR3, the DNA is TGTGCCAGCAGCTTAGCCATAGGGGCGGGAGAATACGAGCAGTACTTC. It yields the protein CASSLAIGAGEYEQYF. The variable domain in full, with the rest retrieved from reference TRBV5-5 and TRBJ2-7, is DAGVTQSPTHLIKTRGQQVTLRCSPISGHKSVSWYQQVLGQGPQFIFQYYEKEERGRGNFPDRFSARQFPNYSSELNVNALLLGDSALYLCASSLAIGAGEYEQYFGPGTRLTVT.

The gene calls are TRBV9 and TRBJ1-1; 10 bases are shared with TRBD1. The CDR3 contains 13 residues. In germline, CDR1 is SGDLS, CDR2 YYNGEE. In DNA form, the CDR3 reads TGTGCTAGCGGGGACAGGGGGAACACTGAAGCTTTCTTT. Residues: CASGDRGNTEAFF.

This sequence joins TRBV5-1 and TRBJ1-4, with 8 bases aligning to TRBD1. V lost 1 base to trimming and J lost 4 bases; unmatched junction nucleotides: 3. The CDR3 consists of 15 residues. CDR1 and CDR2 (germline): SGHRS, YFSETQ. CDR3 coding DNA: TGCGCCAGCAGCTTGTGGGGACAGGATAATGAAAAACTGTTTTTT. This sequence encodes CASSLWGQDNEKLFF. The whole variable domain, remainder taken from reference TRBV5-1 and TRBJ1-4, is KAGVTQTPRYLIKTRGQQVTLSCSPISGHRSVSWYQQTPGQGLQFLFEYFSETQRNKGNFPGRFSGRQFSNSRSEMNVSTLELGDSALYLCASSLWGQDNEKLFFGSGTQLSVL.

Remarks on this clone: The same CDR3 also results from other DNA sequences found in this sample. This chain links TRBV5-1 with TRBJ2-3; D is uncertain. Germline V CDR1 and CDR2: SGHRS, YFSETQ. V shed 4 bases and J shed 2 bases, with 5 bases lying between them. The CDR3 extends over 12 amino acids. The CDR3 nucleotides read TGCGCCAGCAGCCTCCTCACAGATACGCAGTATTTT. This sequence encodes CASSLLTDTQYF.

The CDR3 loop is CAISESRLAGGLRETQYF. CDR3 nucleotides: TGTGCCATCAGTGAGTCGCGGCTAGCGGGGGGCCTACGAGAGACCCAGTACTTC. The chain has TRBV10-3 and TRBJ2-5, with 11 bases that match TRBD2. In germline, CDR1 is ENHRY, CDR2 SYGVKD. The CDR3 has 18 amino acids. The V and J ends lost 0 bases and 4 bases, in that order; junction bases with no gene match: 10.

V is TRBV6-5 and J is TRBJ1-1; 9 nucleotides line up with TRBD1. This CDR3 is built from 15 residues. Trimming took 2 bases from V and 1 from J; bases not matched to a gene: 2. The germline V gene has CDR1 MNHEY and CDR2 SVGAGI. The CDR3 DNA follows: TGTGCCAGCAGTTACGGGGACAGGGCGAACACTGAAGCTTTCTTT. Translating gives CASSYGDRANTEAFF.

The chain carries TRBV14 and TRBJ2-3; TRBD1 aligns across 7 bases. The V gene end was trimmed by 4 bases and the J gene end by 1 base; junction bases not matched to a gene: 8. This CDR3 has 16 amino acids. The germline CDR1 and CDR2 sequences are SGHDN and FVKESK. The CDR3 DNA reads TGTGCCAGCAGCCTCCTAAGGGGGCTCGGCACAGATACGCAGTATTTT. This gives the protein CASSLLRGLGTDTQYF.

The V call is TRBV5-6, the J call TRBJ2-7; the D gene is possibly TRBD2 (5 bases). This CDR3 has 14 amino acids. V lost 4 bases, J lost 0 bases, and 11 bases lay in between. Germline V lookup: CDR1 SGHDT, CDR2 YYEEEE. The CDR3 DNA reads as TGTGCCAGCAGCGTAGTGGAGGTCTCCTACGAGCAGTACTTC. It codes for CASSVVEVSYEQYF.

The genes are TRBV5-8 and TRBJ1-4; a weak D match, TRBD1 (5 bases). The V end was cut by 7 bases, the J end by 16 bases, with 26 bases between. The CDR3 consists of 14 residues. Per the germline V gene, CDR1 is SGHTS and CDR2 is YDEGEE. The CDR3 region has the DNA TGTGCCAGCCGGGAGTCTGGGGCGCAGGGCGGTCGGTTTTTT. It encodes CASRESGAQGGRFF.

The genes are TRBV27 and TRBJ1-5; 8 bases fit TRBD1. CDR3 length: 14 amino acids. The germline gives CDR1 MNHEY, CDR2 SMNVEV (reference sequence). With V trimmed by 5 bases and J by 6 bases, 6 bases remained unmatched. The chain's CDR3 is CASSKTGEGQPQHF. CDR3 DNA sequence: TGTGCCAGCAGTAAGACAGGGGAAGGTCAGCCCCAGCATTTT.

A single count supports this clone. The V gene is TRBV2, the J gene TRBJ2-7, with TRBD1 identical over 12 bases. The CDR3 is 14 residues long. V was clipped by 4 bases and J by 2 bases; unmatched bases: 0. The germline CDR1 and CDR2 sequences are SNHLY and FYNNEI. This CDR3 is CASSGDRGPYEQYF. CDR3 nucleotides: TGTGCCAGCAGTGGGGACAGGGGGCCCTACGAGCAGTACTTC.

The chain carries TRBV9 and TRBJ2-1; D is possibly TRBD1 (6 bases). The CDR3 has 14 residues. Germline V gene sequence: CDR1 SGDLS, CDR2 YYNGEE. Deletions cut 5 bases from V and 0 bases from J, with 9 bases between. The CDR3 region is CASSGGSSYNEQFF. CDR3 nucleotides: TGTGCCAGCAGTGGGGGCTCCTCCTACAATGAGCAGTTCTTC.

A single count supports this clone. In DNA, the CDR3 is TGTGCCAGCAGTTTAATGGCAGGGGGCAAGAACATTCAGTACTTC. This encodes CASSLMAGGKNIQYF. The rearrangement uses TRBV27 and TRBJ2-4; 8 bases map to TRBD1. Germline V gene data show CDR1 as MNHEY and CDR2 as SMNVEV (reference sequence). V lost 2 bases to trimming and J lost 7 bases; unmatched junction nucleotides: 7. The CDR3 is 15 residues long.

V and J are TRBV6-1 and TRBJ1-2; 9 bases fit TRBD1. This CDR3 is 13 amino acids long. V lost 10 bases and J lost 4; bases outside the gene matches: 7. Per the germline V gene, CDR1 is MNHNS and CDR2 is SASEGT. The CDR3 region has the DNA TGTGCCACCAGGACAGGGGCCCTCTATGGCTACACCTTC. Translated: CATRTGALYGYTF.

The V and J genes are TRBV5-6 and TRBJ2-7; 7 bases align to TRBD1. This CDR3 is built from 15 residues. The V gene end was trimmed by 4 bases and the J gene end by 2 bases; junction bases not matched to a gene: 9. Germline CDR1 is SGHDT and CDR2 is YYEEEE. CDR3 bases: TGTGCCAGCAGCCTGAGGGGAAGGGGGCCCTACGAGCAGTACTTC. It codes for CASSLRGRGPYEQYF.